These T cell receptor beta chains were read from a single sample in a study of T-cell reconstitution after alpha-beta-depleted transplantation in children. TCRdb reanalysed the PCR reads using MiXCR and keeps one entry per CDR3 protein. The data show about 200,000 distinct CDR3 sequences, approximately 6.8% seen once. The source material was PBMCs, sampled before TCRalphabeta/CD19-depleted stem cell transplant. These receptors were taken from a girl less than two years old with combined immunodeficiency, due to receive a stem cell transplant. The conserved cysteine and the conserved F or W are not part of the CDR3 here. Each record gives: D gene, V gene, CDR3 protein. A D gene is named only where the DNA matches it firmly.

d_gene: TRBD2; v_gene: TRBV28; CDR3aa: ASSLHPGLAGLKRETQY
d_gene: -; v_gene: TRBV11-2; CDR3aa: ASSLLAQGGNEQF
d_gene: TRBD1; v_gene: TRBV3-1; CDR3aa: ASSRDRGSSTGELF
d_gene: -; v_gene: TRBV4-1; CDR3aa: ASSQGVQTPTEAF
d_gene: TRBD2; v_gene: TRBV9; CDR3aa: ASSAGTSGPTDTQY
d_gene: -; v_gene: TRBV7-3; CDR3aa: ASSPLPSYNEQF
d_gene: TRBD2; v_gene: TRBV29-1; CDR3aa: SVHGREMLNEQF
d_gene: TRBD2; v_gene: TRBV2; CDR3aa: ASSTGTSNETQY
d_gene: -; v_gene: TRBV6-2/TRBV6-3; CDR3aa: ASSYGLRENQPQH
d_gene: TRBD2; v_gene: TRBV29-1; CDR3aa: SVDYTRTSGSLADTQY
d_gene: -; v_gene: TRBV28; CDR3aa: ASSPPGPRANYGYT
d_gene: TRBD2; v_gene: TRBV2; CDR3aa: ASRSGTSELYEQY
d_gene: -; v_gene: TRBV28; CDR3aa: ASSSDGSLYGYT
d_gene: -; v_gene: TRBV6-2/TRBV6-3; CDR3aa: ASSTLLAISSYNEQF
d_gene: -; v_gene: TRBV7-2; CDR3aa: ASSRMGNTEAF
d_gene: TRBD2; v_gene: TRBV4-3; CDR3aa: ASSQSWASGRFETQY
d_gene: TRBD2; v_gene: TRBV5-1; CDR3aa: ASSPAGLAGGPLYNEQF
d_gene: TRBD2; v_gene: TRBV20-1; CDR3aa: SAREVGAGGPLDTQY
d_gene: -; v_gene: TRBV29-1; CDR3aa: SVGSGGDSYEQY
d_gene: TRBD1; v_gene: TRBV20-1; CDR3aa: SAPNTGGGQNGYT
d_gene: TRBD1; v_gene: TRBV28; CDR3aa: ASYTGQGADTQY
d_gene: -; v_gene: TRBV12-3/TRBV12-4; CDR3aa: ASTTAHLTGVRSYEQY
d_gene: TRBD2; v_gene: TRBV10-2; CDR3aa: ASSGGLAEYQETQY
d_gene: TRBD2; v_gene: TRBV10-3; CDR3aa: AISEPRTSGEEDTQY
d_gene: -; v_gene: TRBV28; CDR3aa: ASSSPGGKSTDTQY
d_gene: -; v_gene: TRBV29-1; CDR3aa: SAEYLNYGYT
d_gene: -; v_gene: TRBV12-3/TRBV12-4; CDR3aa: ASSLHSGSPIQY
d_gene: TRBD1; v_gene: TRBV7-6; CDR3aa: ASSFRALSDRGHEQY
d_gene: TRBD1; v_gene: TRBV24-1; CDR3aa: ATSVLKTGSTGELF
d_gene: -; v_gene: TRBV7-3; CDR3aa: ASSLTAGSSYNEQF
d_gene: -; v_gene: TRBV6-5; CDR3aa: ASSYSPYPGAETQY
d_gene: -; v_gene: TRBV12-3/TRBV12-4; CDR3aa: ASSLTGEGAQY
d_gene: -; v_gene: TRBV3-1; CDR3aa: ASSQAVYIEHRF
d_gene: -; v_gene: TRBV4-1; CDR3aa: ASSQVFSRAAHEQY
d_gene: -; v_gene: TRBV11-2; CDR3aa: ASSYGGGLSYNEQF
d_gene: -; v_gene: TRBV24-1; CDR3aa: ATEGGNSYNEQF
d_gene: TRBD2; v_gene: TRBV7-2; CDR3aa: ASSLVGAGYNEQF
d_gene: -; v_gene: TRBV29-1; CDR3aa: AWGGGENTEAF
d_gene: -; v_gene: TRBV28; CDR3aa: ASSLRGSPSYKQY
d_gene: -; v_gene: TRBV29-1; CDR3aa: SAGQPEAF
d_gene: -; v_gene: TRBV25-1; CDR3aa: ASSEYRGPAL
d_gene: -; v_gene: TRBV20-1; CDR3aa: SASASSDTQY
d_gene: -; v_gene: TRBV9; CDR3aa: ASSPGGFGYT
d_gene: -; v_gene: TRBV5-5; CDR3aa: ASIREPQETQY
d_gene: TRBD2; v_gene: TRBV15; CDR3aa: ATSELAGGPGDTQY
d_gene: TRBD2; v_gene: TRBV4-3; CDR3aa: ASSQVMSGGRSSYNEQF
d_gene: -; v_gene: TRBV7-9; CDR3aa: ASSSRTFTDTQY
d_gene: -; v_gene: TRBV5-1; CDR3aa: ASSLDGFPGELF
d_gene: -; v_gene: TRBV6-5; CDR3aa: ASSYSNGLGTEAF
d_gene: -; v_gene: TRBV29-1; CDR3aa: SVVIGSSYEQY
d_gene: -; v_gene: TRBV24-1; CDR3aa: ATSDPGGRRNSNTGELF
d_gene: TRBD2; v_gene: TRBV5-1; CDR3aa: ASSPASGGVSFYEQY
d_gene: -; v_gene: TRBV20-1; CDR3aa: SARGNGYEQY